The rows below give T cell receptor beta chains drawn from one sample of a study of Ad26.COV2.S vaccination and SARS-CoV-2 variants. Assay: immunoSEQ multiplex PCR; the TCRdb copy retains only in-frame clones and omits some. The table shows about 350,000 clones, with 75% to 90% occurring only once. This specimen was peripheral blood, taken in a trial of Ad26.COV2.S vaccine versus placebo. These receptors came from a person aged 18 to 65 who received the Ad26.COV2.S COVID-19 vaccine or a placebo. The CDR3 runs from the conserved cysteine through the conserved F or W. The order of the fields is clone size, V gene, D gene, J gene, CDR3 length, CDR3 protein, CDR3 DNA. The D gene is left open where the match is weak. Size is stated for part of the rows, as once, few or many counts, or as a class when the clone is expanded.

NA	TRBV11-2	TRBD2	TRBJ2-2	17	CASSFTSGRQNTGELFF	TGTGCCAGCAGCTTTACTAGCGGGAGACAGAACACCGGGGAGCTGTTTTTT
NA	TRBV5-1	NA	TRBJ2-5	15	CASSLVGQPQETQYF	TGCGCCAGCAGCTTGGTCGGGCAGCCCCAAGAGACCCAGTACTTC
NA	TRBV9	NA	TRBJ1-2	15	CASSAFRERRCGYTF	TGTGCCAGCAGCGCTTTCAGGGAGCGGAGGTGTGGCTACACCTTC
NA	TRBV3-1/TRBV3-2	NA	TRBJ1-1	14	CASSQGGRTREAFF	TGTGCCAGCAGCCAAGGCGGGAGGACACGAGAAGCTTTCTTT
NA	TRBV9	TRBD1	TRBJ2-5	16	CASSPGGQGPQETQYF	TGTGCCAGCAGCCCAGGAGGACAGGGACCCCAAGAGACCCAGTACTTC
NA	TRBV7-2	NA	TRBJ1-2	14	CASSMRSGGYGYTF	TGTGCCAGCAGCATGAGATCGGGGGGCTATGGCTACACCTTC
NA	TRBV14	NA	TRBJ1-2	15	CASSLIQGPEGGYTF	TGTGCCAGCAGCCTTATACAAGGCCCAGAGGGTGGCTACACCTTC
NA	TRBV19	TRBD1	TRBJ1-1	16	CASSTPPDREEVEAFF	TGTGCCAGTAGTACCCCTCCCGACAGGGAAGAGGTTGAAGCTTTCTTT
few	TRBV10-3	NA	TRBJ1-5	13	CAISEGANQPQHF	TGTGCCATCAGTGAAGGGGCTAATCAGCCCCAGCATTTT
NA	TRBV18	TRBD1	TRBJ2-7	14	CASSPGTGENEQYF	TGTGCCAGCTCACCTGGGACAGGAGAGAACGAGCAGTACTTC
NA	TRBV7-9	TRBD2	TRBJ2-5	14	CASSFEGGKETQYF	TGTGCCAGCAGCTTCGAGGGAGGGAAAGAGACCCAGTACTTC
NA	TRBV7-7	NA	TRBJ2-5	16	CASSLGVGTETETQYF	TGTGCTAGCAGCTTAGGTGTGGGGACCGAAACCGAGACCCAGTACTTC
few	TRBV11-3	TRBD2	TRBJ2-3	15	CASSLASGGEDTQYF	TGTGCCAGCAGCTTAGCTAGCGGGGGTGAAGATACGCAGTATTTT
NA	TRBV5-1	NA	TRBJ2-5	15	CATSLPGPMAETQYF	TGCGCCACCTCGCTCCCCGGGCCTATGGCCGAGACCCAGTACTTC
NA	TRBV10-3	TRBD1	TRBJ2-5	14	CAISKTGGGETQYF	TGTGCCATCAGTAAGACAGGGGGTGGAGAGACCCAGTACTTC
NA	TRBV9	NA	TRBJ2-1	16	CASSVGWGSSYNEQFF	TGTGCCAGCAGCGTAGGATGGGGAAGCTCCTACAATGAGCAGTTCTTC
NA	TRBV5-4	TRBD1	TRBJ2-4	16	CASSSPGQGAKNIQYF	TGTGCCAGCAGCTCGCCGGGACAGGGGGCCAAAAACATTCAGTACTTC
NA	TRBV4-3	NA	TRBJ1-5	17	CASSQDFTGRYESAQHF	TGCGCCAGCAGCCAAGATTTTACGGGCAGGTATGAGTCAGCCCAGCATTTT
NA	TRBV2	NA	TRBJ2-5	13	CASSVPRSETQYF	TGTGCCAGCAGTGTACCTCGGTCAGAGACCCAGTACTTC
NA	TRBV3-1/TRBV3-2	NA	TRBJ2-1	17	CASSQVSIEILADEQFF	TGTGCCAGCAGCCAAGTTTCCATAGAAATCCTAGCCGATGAGCAGTTCTTC
NA	TRBV6-6	TRBD2	TRBJ2-1	16	CASSSPLAGRYNEQFF	TGTGCCAGCAGTTCCCCTCTAGCGGGGAGATACAATGAGCAGTTCTTC
NA	TRBV7-7	TRBD1	TRBJ2-7	15	CASDLPGQGQGEQYF	TGTGCCAGCGATCTACCGGGACAGGGACAGGGTGAGCAGTACTTC
NA	TRBV4-2	NA	TRBJ1-5	15	CASSQDDGSNQPQHF	TGTGCCAGCAGCCAAGATGATGGAAGCAATCAGCCCCAGCATTTT
NA	TRBV7-9	NA	TRBJ2-7	14	CASSKDSPPYEQYF	TGTGCCAGCAGTAAGGACAGTCCTCCCTACGAGCAGTACTTC
NA	TRBV4-1	NA	TRBJ2-1	15	CASSQDGTLNNEQFF	TGCGCCAGCAGCCAAGATGGGACGCTAAACAATGAGCAGTTCTTC
NA	TRBV7-9	NA	TRBJ1-4	12	CASSSFGEKLFF	TGTGCCAGCAGCTCCTTCGGCGAAAAACTGTTTTTT
NA	TRBV7-2	NA	TRBJ2-3	14	CASSLLGSTDTQYF	TGTGCCAGCAGCCTACTGGGGTCCACAGATACGCAGTATTTT
NA	TRBV9	TRBD2	TRBJ2-1	16	CASSVDGGSSYNEQFF	TGTGCCAGCAGCGTAGATGGCGGGAGCTCCTACAATGAGCAGTTCTTC
once	TRBV7-2	TRBD2	TRBJ2-5	15	CASSPRGGGRETQYF	TGTGCCAGCAGCCCACGGGGGGGCGGTCGAGAGACCCAGTACTTC
NA	TRBV28	TRBD1	TRBJ1-2	13	CASSQGTALGYTF	TGTGCCAGCAGTCAAGGGACAGCCCTTGGCTACACCTTC
NA	TRBV4-1	NA	TRBJ1-1	13	CASSPLEGTEAFF	TGCGCCAGCAGCCCCTTGGAGGGGACTGAAGCTTTCTTT
NA	TRBV19	NA	TRBJ1-6	14	CASSTGTYRGPLHF	TGTGCCAGTAGTACTGGGACCTATCGGGGACCCCTCCACTTT
NA	TRBV27	TRBD2	TRBJ2-1	15	CASQTTSGSRNEQFF	TGTGCCAGCCAGACGACTAGCGGGAGTCGGAATGAGCAGTTCTTC
NA	TRBV7-2	NA	TRBJ2-5	17	CASSLLGDGTTQETQYF	TGTGCCAGCAGCCTGCTCGGGGATGGGACCACACAAGAGACCCAGTACTTC
NA	TRBV18	NA	TRBJ1-1	15	CASSPPGGDLTEAFF	TGTGCCAGCTCACCACCGGGGGGGGACCTCACTGAAGCTTTCTTT
NA	TRBV2	NA	TRBJ1-5	14	CASSERWGNQPQHF	TGTGCCAGCAGCGAAAGGTGGGGCAATCAGCCCCAGCATTTT
NA	TRBV7-2	NA	TRBJ2-7	16	CASSWVGGSKAYEQYF	TGTGCCAGCAGTTGGGTAGGAGGGAGTAAAGCCTACGAGCAGTACTTC
NA	TRBV18	NA	TRBJ2-7	14	CASSQGPGAYEQYF	TGTGCCAGCTCACAAGGGCCAGGGGCCTACGAGCAGTACTTC
NA	TRBV6-4	NA	TRBJ2-3	15	CASSDSGEGADTQYF	TGTGCCAGCAGTGACTCCGGGGAGGGGGCAGATACGCAGTATTTT
once	TRBV7-9	NA	TRBJ1-1	13	CASSLEWWTEAFF	TGTGCCAGCAGCTTAGAATGGTGGACTGAAGCTTTCTTT
few	TRBV5-5	TRBD1	TRBJ1-1	15	CASSGWDRGDTEAFF	TGTGCCAGCAGCGGCTGGGACAGGGGAGACACTGAAGCTTTCTTT
NA	TRBV12-5	TRBD2	TRBJ2-5	17	CASGLDLLAGEKETQYF	TGTGCTAGTGGTTTGGATCTACTAGCGGGAGAAAAAGAGACCCAGTACTTC
NA	TRBV6-2/TRBV6-3	NA	TRBJ2-7	17	CASSYSLTGAPSYEQYF	TGTGCCAGCAGTTACTCCCTAACGGGGGCCCCCTCCTACGAGCAGTACTTC
NA	TRBV28	NA	TRBJ2-7	15	CASSLHGPISYEQYF	TGTGCCAGCAGTCTACACGGACCTATTTCCTACGAGCAGTACTTC
NA	TRBV30	NA	TRBJ1-5	17	CAWSIPLGGGIGQPQHF	TGTGCCTGGAGTATCCCGTTGGGGGGGGGCATAGGACAGCCCCAGCATTTT
NA	TRBV19	TRBD2	TRBJ2-7	16	CASSISGLAGIYEQYF	TGTGCCAGTAGTATAAGCGGGCTAGCGGGGATCTACGAGCAGTACTTC